These 30 T cell receptor beta chains were all obtained from the same sample, sequenced in a study of blood T cells in healthy people across ages. Together with a sample-barcoded 5' primer, a J-beta primer mix was included in a second PCR lasting roughly 6 to 12 cycles. TCRdb reanalysed the 5' RACE reads using MiXCR and keeps one entry per CDR3 protein. Here the sample spans fewer than 2 million distinct CDR3 sequences, 35% to 50% being singletons. The source material was blood. Receptors originate from a human donor in good health.

The rearrangement uses TRBV4-3 and TRBJ1-6; D may be TRBD1 (5 bases). This CDR3 spans 15 amino acids. V was cut by 0 bases and J by 5 bases, with 8 bases left in between. CDR1 LGHNA and CDR2 YSLEER come from the germline V gene. CDR3 protein: CASSQETGDNSPLHF. The DNA for the CDR3 is TGCGCCAGCAGCCAAGAGACGGGGGATAATTCACCCCTCCACTTT.

This chain links TRBV5-5 with TRBJ1-1; D not resolved. This CDR3 has 15 amino acids. Trimming left V 0 bases short and J 4 bases short, with 13 bases between. Germline-derived CDR1 and CDR2 are SGHKS and YYEKEE (reference sequence). The DNA for the CDR3 is TGTGCCAGCAGCTTGGGCCTAATAAGAGGCACTGAAGCTTTCTTT. Translated: CASSLGLIRGTEAFF.

J is TRBJ1-2 and V is TRBV20-1; no firm D call. This CDR3 has 14 residues. With 2 bases removed from V and 5 bases from J, the gap between germline ends came to 15 bases. Germline V gene data show CDR1 as DFQATT and CDR2 as SNEGSKA (reference sequence). Here the CDR3 reads CSARPAGGSYGYTF. In DNA, the CDR3 is TGCAGTGCTAGACCCGCAGGCGGAAGTTATGGCTACACCTTC.

This sequence joins TRBV24-1 and TRBJ1-2; D is unresolved. This CDR3 is 16 amino acids long. The germline gives CDR1 KGHDR, CDR2 SFDVKD. Deletions cut 4 bases from V and 7 bases from J, with 21 bases between. The DNA for the CDR3 is TGTGCCACCAGTGACTCGACCCCGACCTCCCTTGGTGGCTACACCTTC. Amino acid sequence: CATSDSTPTSLGGYTF.

This chain joins TRBV6-2 or TRBV6-3 and TRBJ2-5; 7 bases line up with TRBD2. The CDR3 loop spans 16 amino acids. Germline CDR1 reads MNHEY; CDR2 reads SVGEGT. Trimming took 2 bases from V and 4 from J; bases not matched to a gene: 10. This CDR3 reads CASSYGGTTLRETQYF. Here the CDR3 DNA reads TGTGCCAGCAGTTACGGTGGGACTACCTTGCGAGAGACCCAGTACTTC.

The chain combines TRBV10-3 with TRBJ1-1; 11 bases are a match to TRBD1. Germline V gene data show CDR1 as ENHRY and CDR2 as SYGVKD. The CDR3 consists of 13 residues. V was pared by 9 bases and J by 7 bases, with 7 bases of the junction left unmatched. The CDR3 spells CAMRRDRGIEAFF. DNA for the CDR3: TGTGCCATGAGAAGGGACAGGGGGATTGAAGCTTTCTTT.

The sample holds a few counts of this clonotype. J is TRBJ1-2 and V is TRBV29-1; D is ambiguous. The germline V gene encodes CDR1 SQVTM and CDR2 ANQGSEA. The length of the CDR3 is 12 residues. The V end was cut by 4 bases, the J end by 6 bases, with 12 bases between. DNA for the CDR3: TGCAGCGTTGTTAAGGACCTCAATGGCTACACCTTC. As protein: CSVVKDLNGYTF.

The rearrangement links TRBV28 to TRBJ2-2, with TRBD1 matching 7 bases. In germline, CDR1 is MDHEN, CDR2 SYDVKM. This CDR3 comprises 16 residues. V was clipped by 7 bases and J by 0 bases; unmatched bases: 8. CDR3 coding DNA: TGTGCCAGCACCCTCCTACAGGGGACGAACACCGGGGAGCTGTTTTTT. The encoded protein is CASTLLQGTNTGELFF.

This chain joins TRBV6-2 or TRBV6-3 and TRBJ1-2, with a possible D match to TRBD1 (6 bases). Germline CDR1 and CDR2: MNHEY and SVGEGT. The CDR3 is 16 residues long. With 2 bases removed from V and 4 bases from J, the gap between germline ends came to 17 bases. The CDR3 sequence: CASSYTSKGDVYGYTF. The CDR3 DNA follows: TGTGCCAGCAGTTACACGTCGAAGGGGGATGTCTATGGCTACACCTTC.

The table lists this clonotype with a few counts. J is TRBJ2-3 and V is TRBV11-2, with D unclear. The CDR3 extends over 16 amino acids. Trimming removed 1 base from V and 1 base from J, with 12 bases in between. Germline loops: CDR1 SGHAT, CDR2 FQNNGV. The CDR3 DNA reads TGTGCCAGCAGCTTAGTAGTCAGCCCTCGCACAGATACGCAGTATTTT. This sequence encodes CASSLVVSPRTDTQYF.

This chain connects TRBV7-9 to TRBJ2-2; D perhaps matches TRBD1 (6 bases). Trimming took 5 bases from V and 1 from J, leaving 8 bases between them. This CDR3 has 14 amino acids. The germline V gene encodes CDR1 SEHNR and CDR2 FQNEAQ (reference sequence). CDR3 sequence reads: CASSKDRNTGELFF. The CDR3 nucleotides read TGTGCCAGCAGCAAGGACAGGAACACCGGGGAGCTGTTTTTT.

The rearrangement joins TRBV6-1 to TRBJ2-5; unclear D gene. Germline CDR1 MNHNS, CDR2 SASEGT. V shed 2 bases and J shed 2 bases, with 6 bases lying between them. CDR3 size: 13 residues. CDR3 in amino acids: CASSELRQETQYF. As DNA, the CDR3 is TGTGCCAGCAGTGAACTCAGACAAGAGACCCAGTACTTC.

This clonotype appeared a few times. The gene calls are TRBV12-3 or TRBV12-4 and TRBJ2-7, with 11 bases fitting TRBD1. Trimming cost V 5 bases and J 5 bases; bases outside gene matches: 5. The CDR3 totals 14 residues. CDR3: CASSEGQGVNEQYF. DNA of the CDR3: TGTGCCAGCAGTGAGGGACAGGGGGTAAACGAGCAGTACTTC.

J is TRBJ1-1 and V is TRBV18; D is unresolved. Germline-derived CDR1 and CDR2 are KGHSH and LQKENI. CDR3 length: 15 amino acids. Trimming removed 4 bases from V and 4 bases from J, with 16 bases in between. The CDR3 DNA sequence: TGTGCCAGCTCACTTTCGGCGGTTGAAGGCACTGAAGCTTTCTTT. Protein sequence: CASSLSAVEGTEAFF.

The chain recombines TRBV7-6 with TRBJ2-1; 7 bases match TRBD1. CDR3 length: 16 residues. Germline V gives CDR1 SGHVS, CDR2 FNYEAQ. With V trimmed by 6 bases and J by 0 bases, 8 bases remained unmatched. The CDR3 coding sequence is TGTGCCAGCAGGCCGATCAGGGGGAGCTCCTACAATGAGCAGTTCTTC. Its protein is CASRPIRGSSYNEQFF.

This clonotype has only a few counts. The rearrangement joins TRBV29-1 to TRBJ2-5; D gene unclear. This CDR3 has 12 residues. From germline, CDR1 is SQVTM and CDR2 ANQGSEA. Trimming removed 4 bases at V and 0 bases at J, with 6 bases between. The CDR3, as DNA: TGCAGCGTTGTGTTCAACCAAGAGACCCAGTACTTC. Its translation is CSVVFNQETQYF. The full variable domain, its missing parts supplied by reference TRBV29-1 and TRBJ2-5, is SAVISQKPSRDICQRGTSLTIQCQVDSQVTMMFWYRQQPGQSLTLIATANQGSEATYESGFVIDKFPISRPNLTFSTLTVSNMSPEDSSIYLCSVVFNQETQYFGPGTRLLVL.

The chain combines TRBV6-2 or TRBV6-3 with TRBJ2-4, with 10 bases matching TRBD1. Germline-derived CDR1 and CDR2 are MNHEY and SVGEGT. The CDR3 length is 16 residues. The J segment lost 1 base and the V segment lost 6 bases, leaving 6 bases of the junction unmatched. The CDR3, as DNA: TGTGCCAGCAGGGATCCGGGACAGGGGGCCAAAAACATTCAGTACTTC. It is translated as CASRDPGQGAKNIQYF.

The V call is TRBV18, the J call TRBJ1-5; D remains ambiguous. The V end was cut by 1 base, the J end by 6 bases, with 13 bases between. The CDR3 is made up of 15 amino acids. Germline V CDR1 and CDR2: KGHSH, LQKENI. The CDR3 is CASSPLNLVGQPQHF. CDR3 bases: TGTGCCAGCTCACCACTCAATCTAGTGGGTCAGCCCCAGCATTTT.

This chain connects TRBV6-2 or TRBV6-3 to TRBJ1-5, with a tentative D call TRBD1 (6 bases). V was cut by 5 bases and J by 4 bases, with 12 bases left in between. This CDR3 is built from 14 residues. Germline lookup yields CDR1 MNHEY and CDR2 SVGEGT. CDR3 loop: CASSIGTRNQPQHF. The CDR3 bases are TGTGCCAGCAGTATTGGGACACGGAATCAGCCCCAGCATTTT.

This clonotype was seen once. The rearrangement links TRBV5-1 to TRBJ2-3, with D possibly being TRBD2 (5 bases). Germline V gene data show CDR1 as SGHRS and CDR2 as YFSETQ. The V gene lost 0 bases and the J gene lost 6 bases, with 14 bases spanning the gap. CDR3 length: 15 residues. The CDR3 reads CASSLAVKRVDTQYF. CDR3 DNA: TGCGCCAGCAGCTTGGCCGTCAAGAGGGTGGATACGCAGTATTTT.

The genes are TRBV5-1 and TRBJ2-3; D call uncertain. The length of the CDR3 is 14 residues. Germline CDR1 is SGHRS and CDR2 is YFSETQ. The ends were cut back, 5 bases at V and 4 bases at J, with 14 bases in the middle. CDR3 sequence (DNA): TGCGCCAGCAGTCAACTCTCGAGCCCAGATACGCAGTATTTT. It encodes CASSQLSSPDTQYF. The whole variable domain, remainder taken from reference TRBV5-1 and TRBJ2-3, is KAGVTQTPRYLIKTRGQQVTLSCSPISGHRSVSWYQQTPGQGLQFLFEYFSETQRNKGNFPGRFSGRQFSNSRSEMNVSTLELGDSALYLCASSQLSSPDTQYFGPGTRLTVL.

The table lists this clonotype with a few counts. J is TRBJ2-5 and V is TRBV7-9; D gene ambiguous. Trimming left V 5 bases short and J 1 base short, with 11 bases between. Per the germline V gene, CDR1 is SEHNR and CDR2 is FQNEAQ (reference sequence). This CDR3 comprises 14 residues. This CDR3 reads CASSQIPGQETQYF. In DNA, the CDR3 is TGTGCCAGCAGCCAAATCCCAGGCCAAGAGACCCAGTACTTC.

This clonotype was observed a few times. The rearrangement uses TRBV19 and TRBJ2-2; D may be TRBD1 (7 bases). The V end was cut by 7 bases, the J end by 4 bases, with 19 bases between. Germline lookup yields CDR1 LNHDA and CDR2 SQIVND (reference sequence). The CDR3 has 16 residues. CDR3 amino acids: CASTMEGAWGTGELFF. The CDR3 DNA reads as TGTGCCAGTACAATGGAGGGGGCCTGGGGCACCGGGGAGCTGTTTTTT.

This clonotype was observed at least ten times. This chain links TRBV29-1 with TRBJ2-7; a weak D match, TRBD1 (6 bases). Germline V gene sequence: CDR1 SQVTM, CDR2 ANQGSEA. The CDR3 contains 14 residues. Trimming stripped 4 bases from V and 2 bases from J, with 15 bases between. The CDR3 reads CSVVYKDSPYEQYF. The CDR3 DNA reads as TGCAGCGTTGTTTACAAGGACAGCCCCTACGAGCAGTACTTC.

The chain uses TRBV20-1 and TRBJ2-5, with 12 bases matching TRBD2. Germline CDR1 DFQATT, CDR2 SNEGSKA (reference sequence). Trimming cost V 6 bases and J 2 bases; bases outside gene matches: 10. The CDR3 loop spans 16 amino acids. CDR3: CSAKPGLAGKQETQYF. The CDR3 bases are TGCAGTGCCAAACCAGGACTAGCGGGGAAGCAAGAGACCCAGTACTTC.

This clonotype was observed a few times. The chain recombines TRBV25-1 with TRBJ2-6; D remains ambiguous. This CDR3 comprises 15 residues. V lost 4 bases, J lost 0 bases, and 7 bases lay in between. The germline CDR1 and CDR2 sequences are MGHDK and SYGVNS. The CDR3 spells CASSGQVSGANVLTF. The CDR3 DNA reads as TGTGCCAGCAGTGGTCAAGTCTCTGGGGCCAACGTCCTGACTTTC.

The V call is TRBV20-1, the J call TRBJ2-7, with 8 bases that match TRBD1. The length of the CDR3 is 13 residues. V lost 7 bases, J lost 1 base, and 6 bases stayed unmatched. Germline CDR1 is DFQATT and CDR2 is SNEGSKA (reference sequence). CDR3 nucleotides: TGCAGTGGCCGGACAGGGTTTTCCTACGAGCAGTACTTC. Its protein is CSGRTGFSYEQYF.

This chain links TRBV5-5 with TRBJ2-2, with 7 bases identical to TRBD2. Per the germline V gene, CDR1 is SGHKS and CDR2 is YYEKEE (reference sequence). The CDR3 covers 15 residues. V dropped 2 bases and J dropped 5; count of bases not matched to a gene: 6. CDR3 nucleotide sequence: TGTGCCAGCAGCTTTCGGGGGGTCAGAACCGGGGAGCTGTTTTTT. The encoded protein is CASSFRGVRTGELFF.

This rearrangement joins TRBV28 to TRBJ2-7; the D is unclear. Germline-derived CDR1 and CDR2 are MDHEN and SYDVKM. Trimming took 3 bases from V and 1 from J, leaving 10 bases between them. The CDR3 has 14 amino acids. The CDR3 is CASSFVGFSYEQYF. The CDR3 DNA reads as TGTGCCAGCAGTTTTGTGGGGTTTTCCTACGAGCAGTACTTC.

This clonotype was picked up many times. The chain joins TRBV7-3 to TRBJ2-1, with 8 bases lining up with TRBD2. This CDR3 is built from 16 residues. J lost 3 bases, V lost 2 bases, and 6 bases had no gene match. Germline V gene sequence: CDR1 SGHTA, CDR2 FQGTGA. The CDR3 sequence is CASSLLGTRSYNEQFF. Written as DNA, the CDR3 is TGTGCCAGCAGCTTACTGGGGACTAGAAGCTACAATGAGCAGTTCTTC.